Sequencing of this T cell receptor beta chain was carried out in a study of cytomegalovirus exposure and HLA in healthy donors. Study-level findings and limits: TCR beta sequences reportedly predicted the HLA-A and HLA-B alleles of most subjects accurately.

CDR3 length equals 15 residues. Looked up from germline, CDR1 is SGDLS and CDR2 is YYNGEE. With 3 bases clipped from V and 2 bases from J, the junction kept 5 bases outside the gene matches. Of note for this clone: Its antigen remains unknown.

The PCR was carried out with 60 Vbeta primers and 13 Jbeta primers. Some clones are missing from TCRdb's copy, which holds only in-frame ones; the method was immunoSEQ multiplex PCR. The repertoire consists of tens of thousands of clones, with 82% occurring once and the leading ten covering around 1.6%. This clonotype was sampled from a man in his thirties or forties in good health and CMV-seronegative. The gene calls are TRBV9 and TRBJ1-2; 9 bases map to TRBD1. Sequencing was done on a sample of PBMCs. CDR3 sequence (DNA): TGTGCCAGCAGCGGAAAGGGACAGGGAAACTATGGCTACACCTTC. It codes for CASSGKGQGNYGYTF.